This T cell receptor beta chain came from a study of cytomegalovirus exposure and HLA in healthy donors. The study's findings and limits: The tendency of first-cohort TCR clusters to co-occur in the 90 to 150 validation repertoires was the finding of a later analysis. High specificity and sensitivity for cytomegalovirus status were reported for the classifier. Associated with cytomegalovirus, according to the listing, were some 150 TCR beta chains.

The data were produced by immunoSEQ multiplex PCR, yet TCRdb's version contains in-frame clones alone and is incomplete. The table has 120,000 or so clones, around 85% seen once. Comment on this clone: Its antigen is not known.

The CDR3 sequence is 15 residues long. Germline V gives CDR1 SGHRS, CDR2 YFSETQ. After removal of 4 bases from V and 0 bases from J, the junction contained 5 bases not matched to a gene. The sample consisted of PBMCs. This clonotype originated in a man between 18 and 35 years old in good health and CMV-seropositive. The chain employs TRBV5-1 and TRBJ2-7, with 9 bases matching TRBD1. The CDR3 DNA is TGCGCCAGCAGCCACCGGGACAGGGACTCCTACGAGCAGTACTTC. Amino acid sequence: CASSHRDRDSYEQYF.